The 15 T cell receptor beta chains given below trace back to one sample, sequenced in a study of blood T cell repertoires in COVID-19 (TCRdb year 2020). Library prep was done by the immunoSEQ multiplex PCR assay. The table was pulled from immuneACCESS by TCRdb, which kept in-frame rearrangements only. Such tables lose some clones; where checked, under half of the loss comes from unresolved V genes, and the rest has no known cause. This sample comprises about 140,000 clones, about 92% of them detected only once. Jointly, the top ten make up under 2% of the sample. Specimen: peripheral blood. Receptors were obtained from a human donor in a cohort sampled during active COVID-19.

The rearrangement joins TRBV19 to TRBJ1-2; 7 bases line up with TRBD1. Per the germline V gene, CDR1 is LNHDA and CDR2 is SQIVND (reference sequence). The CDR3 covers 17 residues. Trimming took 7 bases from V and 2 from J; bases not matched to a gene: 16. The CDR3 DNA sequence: TGTGCCAGTACCTTAGAAAGGAACAGGGGCGGAAACTATGGCTACACCTTC. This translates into CASTLERNRGGNYGYTF. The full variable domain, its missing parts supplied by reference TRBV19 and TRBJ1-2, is DGGITQSPKYLFRKEGQNVTLSCEQNLNHDAMYWYRQDPGQGLRLIYYSQIVNDFQKGDIAEGYSVSREKKESFPLTVTSAQKNPTAFYLCASTLERNRGGNYGYTFGSGTRLTVV.

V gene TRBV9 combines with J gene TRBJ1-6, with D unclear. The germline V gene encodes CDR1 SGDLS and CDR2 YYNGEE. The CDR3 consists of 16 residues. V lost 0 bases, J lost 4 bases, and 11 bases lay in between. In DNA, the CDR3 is TGTGCCAGCAGCGTAGGCGAGGGCCGTTATAATTCACCCCTCCACTTT. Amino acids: CASSVGEGRYNSPLHF.

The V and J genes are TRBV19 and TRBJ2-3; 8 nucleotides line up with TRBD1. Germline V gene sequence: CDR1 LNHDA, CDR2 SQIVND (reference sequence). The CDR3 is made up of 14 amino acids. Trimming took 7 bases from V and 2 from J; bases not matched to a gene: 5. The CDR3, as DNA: TGTGCCAGTACCAACAGGGGGTTCACAGATACGCAGTATTTT. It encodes CASTNRGFTDTQYF.

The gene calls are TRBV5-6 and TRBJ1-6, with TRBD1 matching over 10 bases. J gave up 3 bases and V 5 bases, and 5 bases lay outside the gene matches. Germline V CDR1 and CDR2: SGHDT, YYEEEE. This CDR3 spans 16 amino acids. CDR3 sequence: CASRVGQGSYNSPLHF. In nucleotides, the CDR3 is TGTGCCAGCAGGGTGGGACAGGGGAGCTATAATTCACCCCTCCACTTT.

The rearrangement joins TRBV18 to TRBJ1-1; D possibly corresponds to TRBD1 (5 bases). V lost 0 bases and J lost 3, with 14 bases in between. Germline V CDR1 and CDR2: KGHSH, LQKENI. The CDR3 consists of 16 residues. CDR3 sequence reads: CASSPPAGHLDTEAFF. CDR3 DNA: TGTGCCAGCTCACCACCGGCAGGGCATTTGGACACTGAAGCTTTCTTT.

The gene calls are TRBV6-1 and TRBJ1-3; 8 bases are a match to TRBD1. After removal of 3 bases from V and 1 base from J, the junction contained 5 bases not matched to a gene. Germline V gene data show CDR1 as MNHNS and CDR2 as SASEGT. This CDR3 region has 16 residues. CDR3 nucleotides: TGTGCCAGCAGTGAGGTCGACAGGGGATCTGGAAACACCATATATTTT. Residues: CASSEVDRGSGNTIYF.

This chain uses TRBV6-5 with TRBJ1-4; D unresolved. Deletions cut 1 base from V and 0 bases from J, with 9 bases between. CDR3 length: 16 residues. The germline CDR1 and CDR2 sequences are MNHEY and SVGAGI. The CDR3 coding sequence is TGTGCCAGCAGTTACTTTACAGCTTCAACTAATGAAAAACTGTTTTTT. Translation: CASSYFTASTNEKLFF.

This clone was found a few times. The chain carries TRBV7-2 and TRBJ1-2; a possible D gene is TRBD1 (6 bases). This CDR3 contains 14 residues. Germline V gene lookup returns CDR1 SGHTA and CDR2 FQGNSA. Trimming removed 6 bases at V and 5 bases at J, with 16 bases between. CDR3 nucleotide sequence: TGTGCCAGCAGTCAGAGGACAGAGATATATGGCTACACCTTC. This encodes CASSQRTEIYGYTF.

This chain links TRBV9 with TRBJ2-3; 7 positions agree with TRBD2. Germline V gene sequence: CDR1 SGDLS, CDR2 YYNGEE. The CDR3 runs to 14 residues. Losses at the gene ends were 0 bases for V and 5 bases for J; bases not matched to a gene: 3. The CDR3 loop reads CASSVDGGKDTQYF. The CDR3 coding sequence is TGTGCCAGCAGCGTAGACGGGGGGAAAGATACGCAGTATTTT.

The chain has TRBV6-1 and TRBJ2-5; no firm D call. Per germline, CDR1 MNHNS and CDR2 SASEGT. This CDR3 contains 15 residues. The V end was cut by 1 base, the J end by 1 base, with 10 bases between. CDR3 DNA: TGTGCCAGCAGTGAAGGGTGGAGAGGCCAAGAGACCCAGTACTTC. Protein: CASSEGWRGQETQYF.

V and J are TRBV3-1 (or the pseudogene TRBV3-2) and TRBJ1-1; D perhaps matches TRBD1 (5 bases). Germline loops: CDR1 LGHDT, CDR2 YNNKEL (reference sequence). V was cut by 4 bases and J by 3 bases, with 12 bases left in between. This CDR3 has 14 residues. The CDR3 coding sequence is TGTGCCAGCAGCCTCTGGGGGGGGGACACTGAAGCTTTCTTT. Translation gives CASSLWGGDTEAFF.

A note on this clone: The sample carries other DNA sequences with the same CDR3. The chain's CDR3 is CASSELGGSGNTIYF. The CDR3 DNA reads as TGTGCCAGCAGTGAATTGGGGGGATCTGGAAACACCATATATTTT. The V call is TRBV6-1, the J call TRBJ1-3, with D tentatively TRBD1 (5 bases). The CDR3 has 15 residues. The germline V and J ends were trimmed by 2 bases and 1 base, with 9 bases remaining between them. Germline V gene sequence: CDR1 MNHNS, CDR2 SASEGT.

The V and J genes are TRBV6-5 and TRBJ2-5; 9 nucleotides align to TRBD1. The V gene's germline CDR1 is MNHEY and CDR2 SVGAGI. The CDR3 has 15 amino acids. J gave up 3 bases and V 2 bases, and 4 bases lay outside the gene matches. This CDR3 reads CASSYATGGEETQYF. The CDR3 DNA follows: TGTGCCAGCAGTTACGCGACAGGGGGGGAAGAGACCCAGTACTTC.

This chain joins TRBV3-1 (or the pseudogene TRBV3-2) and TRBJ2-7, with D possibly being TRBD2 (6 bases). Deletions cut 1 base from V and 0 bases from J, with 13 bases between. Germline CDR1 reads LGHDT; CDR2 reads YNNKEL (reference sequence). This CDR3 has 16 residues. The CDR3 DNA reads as TGTGCCAGCAGCCAAGTTTTGCCCGGGGGCTCCTACGAGCAGTACTTC. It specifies CASSQVLPGGSYEQYF.

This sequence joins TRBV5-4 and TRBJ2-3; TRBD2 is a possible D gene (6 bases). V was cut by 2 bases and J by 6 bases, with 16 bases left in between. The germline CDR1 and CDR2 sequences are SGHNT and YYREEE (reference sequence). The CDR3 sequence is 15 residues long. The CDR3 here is CASSFMGSAGDTQYF. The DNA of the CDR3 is TGTGCCAGCAGCTTTATGGGCTCCGCGGGGGATACGCAGTATTTT.